A selection of T cell receptor beta chains follows, all from one sample in a study of cytomegalovirus exposure and HLA in healthy donors. Generated by immunoSEQ multiplex PCR, the TCRdb table keeps only in-frame clones and is missing some. The table includes 100,000 to 150,000 clones, 60% to 80% detected once. The sample consisted of PBMCs. All receptors derive from a woman aged 60-70 years in good health and CMV-seropositive. Each CDR3 is given with its conserved first and last residue. The order of the fields is V gene, J gene, D gene, CDR3 DNA, CDR3 protein. The D gene is left open where the match is weak.

V gene: TRBV14
J gene: TRBJ1-2
D gene: .
CDR3 DNA: TGTGCCAGCAGCCAAGAAGCCGGGATAGGCTATGGCTACACCTTC
CDR3 protein: CASSQEAGIGYGYTF

V gene: TRBV9
J gene: TRBJ1-1
D gene: TRBD1
CDR3 DNA: TGTGCCAGCAGCCGACAGGGGTATAGTAAAATGAACACTGAAGCTTTCTTT
CDR3 protein: CASSRQGYSKMNTEAFF

V gene: TRBV4-1
J gene: TRBJ2-3
D gene: .
CDR3 DNA: TGCGCCAGCAGCCAAGAGGATCTAGCGGATACGCAGTATTTT
CDR3 protein: CASSQEDLADTQYF

V gene: TRBV7-3
J gene: TRBJ2-3
D gene: TRBD1
CDR3 DNA: TGTGCCAGCGGACCGGGACAGGCCACAGATACGCAGTATTTT
CDR3 protein: CASGPGQATDTQYF

V gene: TRBV10-1
J gene: TRBJ2-1
D gene: .
CDR3 DNA: TGCGCCAGCAGTGATGCGTACAATGAGCAGTTCTTC
CDR3 protein: CASSDAYNEQFF

V gene: TRBV5-6
J gene: TRBJ2-2
D gene: .
CDR3 DNA: TGTGCCAGCAGTCCAACGCCCACAGGGACCGGGGAGCTGTTTTTT
CDR3 protein: CASSPTPTGTGELFF

V gene: TRBV27
J gene: TRBJ2-7
D gene: .
CDR3 DNA: TGTGCCAGCAGTTTGGAGGGGGCTCCATCCTACGAGCAGTACTTC
CDR3 protein: CASSLEGAPSYEQYF

V gene: TRBV9
J gene: TRBJ2-7
D gene: TRBD1
CDR3 DNA: TGTGCCAGCAGCGGTAGTCGGGACAGCTCCTACGAGCAGTACTTC
CDR3 protein: CASSGSRDSSYEQYF

V gene: TRBV25-1
J gene: TRBJ1-6
D gene: TRBD1
CDR3 DNA: TGTGCCAGCAGTGAGGGACAGGGGTCCTATAATTCACCCCTCCACTTT
CDR3 protein: CASSEGQGSYNSPLHF

V gene: TRBV6-5
J gene: TRBJ1-6
D gene: TRBD1
CDR3 DNA: TGTGCCAGCAGTTACTCGACAGGGGGAAATTCACCCCTCCACTTT
CDR3 protein: CASSYSTGGNSPLHF

V gene: TRBV6-6
J gene: TRBJ2-7
D gene: TRBD1
CDR3 DNA: TGTGCCAGCAGTTACGGGACAGCAGACTCCTACGAGCAGTACTTC
CDR3 protein: CASSYGTADSYEQYF